The 31 T cell receptor beta chains below were found in one sample sequenced in a study of CXCR3-negative and CXCR3-positive naive CD8 T cells. 5' RACE that incorporated UMI labels was used to prepare the TRB cDNA libraries. TCRdb reprocessed the 5' RACE reads and stores each CDR3 protein as one record, lacking DNA. In all, the sample yields about 28,000 distinct CDR3 sequences. Sequencing input: memory CD8+ T cells from blood. These TCRs come from a human donor in good health. Some clones in this sample may be carry-over from other donors' samples.

This clonotype is identified as large (0.1 to 1%) from frequency. The J gene is TRBJ1-2, the V gene TRBV4-2; lacking DNA, the TRBD1 call made by TCRdb goes unchecked. From germline, CDR1 is LGHNA and CDR2 YNFKEQ. CDR3 size: 18 residues. The CDR3 here is CASSQDLYSSGLNDGYTF.

V usage is TRBV7-6 and J usage is TRBJ2-2; as DNA is missing, the TRBD1 call by TCRdb cannot be tested. The CDR3 has 16 residues. Germline-derived CDR1 and CDR2 are SGHVS and FNYEAQ. CDR3 sequence: CASSPSGGAGTGELFF.

V gene TRBV27 combines with J gene TRBJ2-2; TCRdb's D gene call, TRBD1, goes unchecked for lack of DNA. Germline V lookup: CDR1 MNHEY, CDR2 SMNVEV (reference sequence). This CDR3 comprises 16 residues. Here the CDR3 reads CASSSLPGRGTGELFF.

This clonotype is deemed medium-sized by its frequency. J is TRBJ2-7 and V is TRBV4-1. The germline V gene has CDR1 MGHRA and CDR2 YSYEKL. This CDR3 region has 12 residues. CDR3 amino acids: CASSQDSYEQYF.

This sequence joins TRBV7-9 and TRBJ2-2; TCRdb designates TRBD1, a call that cannot be tested without DNA. CDR1 is SEHNR, CDR2 FQNEAQ, per germline (reference sequence). CDR3 length equals 15 residues. This chain's CDR3 is CASSSRRWGAGELFF.

The V gene is TRBV12-3 or TRBV12-4, the J gene TRBJ1-3. The CDR3 has 11 amino acids. The CDR3 is CASSSGNTIYF.

This CDR3 reads CASSPLAGGPVEQFF. The chain recombines TRBV7-6 with TRBJ2-1; the TCRdb D gene call, TRBD2, has no DNA to confirm it. The CDR3 totals 15 residues. Germline-derived CDR1 and CDR2 are SGHVS and FNYEAQ.

The J gene is TRBJ2-3, the V gene TRBV20-1; as DNA is missing, the TRBD1 call by TCRdb cannot be tested. Germline V CDR1 and CDR2: DFQATT, SNEGSKA (reference sequence). The CDR3 contains 14 residues. Here the CDR3 reads CSADDRRSTDTQYF.

The V gene is TRBV7-9, the J gene TRBJ1-1; lacking DNA, the TRBD1 call made by TCRdb goes unchecked. The CDR3 spans 16 residues. CDR1 is SEHNR and CDR2 is FQNEAQ in the germline V gene (reference sequence). The CDR3 sequence: CASSPTPGQMNTEAFF.

Here the CDR3 reads CASSLLGVYQETQYF. The V gene is TRBV11-2, the J gene TRBJ2-5; checking the TCRdb D call of TRBD1 is not possible without DNA. Germline V gene data show CDR1 as SGHAT and CDR2 as FQNNGV. The CDR3 has 15 residues.

This rearrangement joins TRBV29-1 to TRBJ1-1. The germline gives CDR1 SQVTM, CDR2 ANQGSEA. The CDR3 extends over 12 amino acids. The CDR3 sequence: CSVERWNTEAFF.

CDR3 protein: CASSVGGGGAYEQYF. This chain joins TRBV9 and TRBJ2-7; TCRdb selects TRBD2, and the lack of DNA leaves this call unchecked. The CDR3 runs to 15 residues. Germline V gene sequence: CDR1 SGDLS, CDR2 YYNGEE.

V gene TRBV4-3 combines with J gene TRBJ1-6; the D call from TCRdb, TRBD1, cannot be confirmed without DNA. The CDR3 is 18 amino acids. The germline CDR1 and CDR2 sequences are LGHNA and YSLEER. CDR3 region: CASSQTLTRGQWNSPLHF.

The V gene is TRBV7-9, the J gene TRBJ2-7. The CDR3 runs to 13 residues. Germline V gene sequence: CDR1 SEHNR, CDR2 FQNEAQ (reference sequence). CDR3 protein: CASSLSVSDEQYF.

The chain has TRBV11-2 and TRBJ2-2. The CDR3 has 14 amino acids. CDR1 and CDR2 from the germline V gene are SGHAT and FQNNGV. The CDR3 here is CASSLEENTGELFF.

This sequence joins TRBV7-9 and TRBJ2-3; TCRdb's assignment of TRBD2 cannot be checked, as there is no DNA. Germline assignment: CDR1 SEHNR and CDR2 FQNEAQ (reference sequence). The CDR3 covers 14 residues. CDR3 amino acids: CASRGRLATDTQYF. The full variable domain, rest sourced from reference TRBV7-9 and TRBJ2-3, is DTGVSQNPRHKITKRGQNVTFRCDPISEHNRLYWYRQTLGQGPEFLTYFQNEAQLEKSRLLSDRFSAERPKGSFSTLEIQRTEQGDSAMYLCASRGRLATDTQYFGPGTRLTVL.

The chain links TRBV18 to TRBJ2-1; TCRdb's D gene call, TRBD1, goes unchecked for lack of DNA. The CDR3 length is 13 residues. Germline CDR1 KGHSH, CDR2 LQKENI. The CDR3 loop reads CASSPSPYNEQFF.

The J gene is TRBJ1-1, the V gene TRBV7-2; TCRdb reports TRBD1, a call that lacks DNA to check it against. This CDR3 has 15 residues. CDR1 is SGHTA and CDR2 is FQGNSA in the germline V gene. The CDR3 sequence is CASSLTGGKGTEAFF.

This clonotype is classed as medium-sized by frequency. The rearrangement uses TRBV7-2 and TRBJ2-5. CDR1 and CDR2 from the germline V gene are SGHTA and FQGNSA. The length of the CDR3 is 11 residues. The CDR3 here is CASSLEWTQYF.

The CDR3 is CSARDRSSSYEQYF. The chain recombines TRBV20-1 with TRBJ2-7. The CDR3 runs 14 residues. Germline V gene data show CDR1 as DFQATT and CDR2 as SNEGSKA (reference sequence).

The chain links TRBV29-1 to TRBJ1-1. The V gene's germline CDR1 is SQVTM and CDR2 ANQGSEA. The CDR3 totals 12 residues. The CDR3 is CSAALENTEAFF.

This chain connects TRBV7-6 to TRBJ2-1; the TCRdb D gene call, TRBD2, has no DNA to confirm it. Per the germline V gene, CDR1 is SGHVS and CDR2 is FNYEAQ. This CDR3 has 17 residues. CDR3 amino acids: CASSLEVLGRSYNEQFF.

This clonotype is called medium-sized based on its frequency. CDR3 in amino acids: CSAEVGEMETQYF. The rearrangement joins TRBV20-1 to TRBJ2-5. Germline V CDR1 and CDR2: DFQATT, SNEGSKA (reference sequence). The CDR3 has 13 residues.

The chain couples TRBV15 to TRBJ2-3; TCRdb proposes TRBD1, but this gene call is untestable without DNA. This CDR3 spans 15 amino acids. In germline, CDR1 is LNHNV, CDR2 YYDKDF (reference sequence). Here the CDR3 reads CATSRAGDTTDTQYF.

The chain employs TRBV2 and TRBJ2-1. CDR3 length: 14 amino acids. Germline CDR1 SNHLY, CDR2 FYNNEI. The CDR3 loop is CASSQDSSYNEQFF. Looking up the rest from reference TRBV2 and TRBJ2-1 gives the full variable domain: EPEVTQTPSHQVTQMGQEVILRCVPISNHLYFYWYRQILGQKVEFLVSFYNNEISEKSEIFDDQFSVERPDGSNFTLKIRSTKLEDSAMYFCASSQDSSYNEQFFGPGTRLTVL.

The chain combines TRBV5-1 with TRBJ2-7; absent DNA, TCRdb's TRBD1 call cannot be checked. Per germline, CDR1 SGHRS and CDR2 YFSETQ. This CDR3 comprises 15 residues. CDR3 sequence reads: CASSLETGGIDEQYF.

The V and J genes are TRBV28 and TRBJ1-4; TCRdb calls TRBD1, which cannot be checked without DNA. Germline values: CDR1 MDHEN, CDR2 SYDVKM. The CDR3 runs 17 residues. The CDR3 loop reads CASSSPSLQSEAEKLFF.

The chain couples TRBV5-6 to TRBJ2-7. The length of the CDR3 is 14 residues. The germline V gene has CDR1 SGHDT and CDR2 YYEEEE. The CDR3 reads CASSFFTTSYEQYF.

V is TRBV4-3 and J is TRBJ2-7. The CDR3 runs 14 residues. Germline-derived CDR1 and CDR2 are LGHNA and YSLEER. The CDR3 reads CASSQDLTSYEQYF.

This sequence joins TRBV28 and TRBJ2-1; TCRdb designates TRBD1, a call that cannot be tested without DNA. Germline CDR1 reads MDHEN; CDR2 reads SYDVKM. The CDR3 runs to 14 residues. CDR3 sequence reads: CASNPRTGNNEQFF.

The chain joins TRBV2 to TRBJ2-2. This CDR3 is 14 amino acids long. The germline CDR1 and CDR2 sequences are SNHLY and FYNNEI. Here the CDR3 reads CASSDPPMNGELFF. Full variable domain (rest looked up from reference TRBV2 and TRBJ2-2): EPEVTQTPSHQVTQMGQEVILRCVPISNHLYFYWYRQILGQKVEFLVSFYNNEISEKSEIFDDQFSVERPDGSNFTLKIRSTKLEDSAMYFCASSDPPMNGELFFGEGSRLTVL.